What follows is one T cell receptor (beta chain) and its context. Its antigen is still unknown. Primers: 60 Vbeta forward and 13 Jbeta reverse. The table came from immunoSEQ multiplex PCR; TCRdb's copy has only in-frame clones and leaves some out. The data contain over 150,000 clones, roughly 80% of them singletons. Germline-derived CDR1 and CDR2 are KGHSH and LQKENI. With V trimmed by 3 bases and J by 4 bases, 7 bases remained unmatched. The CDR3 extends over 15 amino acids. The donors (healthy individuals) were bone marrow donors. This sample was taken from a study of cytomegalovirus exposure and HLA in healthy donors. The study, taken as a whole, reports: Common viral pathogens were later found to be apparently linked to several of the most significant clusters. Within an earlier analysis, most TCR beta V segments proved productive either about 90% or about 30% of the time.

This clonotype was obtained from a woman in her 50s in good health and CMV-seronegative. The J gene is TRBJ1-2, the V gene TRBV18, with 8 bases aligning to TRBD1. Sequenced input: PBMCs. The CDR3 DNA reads TGTGCCAGCTCACCTCCGGGACAGGACTCCTATGGCTACACCTTC. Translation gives CASSPPGQDSYGYTF.